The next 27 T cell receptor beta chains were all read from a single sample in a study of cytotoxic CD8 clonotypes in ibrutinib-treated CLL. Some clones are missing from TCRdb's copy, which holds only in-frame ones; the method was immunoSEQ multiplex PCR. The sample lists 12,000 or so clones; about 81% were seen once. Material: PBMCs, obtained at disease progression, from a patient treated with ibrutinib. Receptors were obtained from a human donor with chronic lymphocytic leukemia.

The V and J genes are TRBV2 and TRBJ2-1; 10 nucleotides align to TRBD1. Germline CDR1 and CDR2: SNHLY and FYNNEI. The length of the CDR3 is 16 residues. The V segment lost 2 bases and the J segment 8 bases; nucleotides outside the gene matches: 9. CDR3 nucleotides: TGTGCCAGCAGTGAATCTCAGAGACAGGGGGCTGATGAGCAGTTCTTC. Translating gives CASSESQRQGADEQFF. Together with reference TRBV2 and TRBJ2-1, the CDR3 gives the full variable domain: EPEVTQTPSHQVTQMGQEVILRCVPISNHLYFYWYRQILGQKVEFLVSFYNNEISEKSEIFDDQFSVERPDGSNFTLKIRSTKLEDSAMYFCASSESQRQGADEQFFGPGTRLTVL.

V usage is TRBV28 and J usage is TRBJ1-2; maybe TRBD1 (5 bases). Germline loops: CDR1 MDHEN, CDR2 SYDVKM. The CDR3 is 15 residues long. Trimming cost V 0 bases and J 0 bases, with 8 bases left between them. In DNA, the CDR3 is TGTGCCAGCAGTTTATGGGGGGGAACTAACTATGGCTACACCTTC. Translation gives CASSLWGGTNYGYTF.

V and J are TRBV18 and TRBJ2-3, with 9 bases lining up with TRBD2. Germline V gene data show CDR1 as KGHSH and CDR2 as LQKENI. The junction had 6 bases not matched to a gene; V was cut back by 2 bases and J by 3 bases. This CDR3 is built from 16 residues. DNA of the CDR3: TGTGCCAGCTCACCAGCGGCGGGAGGGAAGACAGATACGCAGTATTTT. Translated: CASSPAAGGKTDTQYF.

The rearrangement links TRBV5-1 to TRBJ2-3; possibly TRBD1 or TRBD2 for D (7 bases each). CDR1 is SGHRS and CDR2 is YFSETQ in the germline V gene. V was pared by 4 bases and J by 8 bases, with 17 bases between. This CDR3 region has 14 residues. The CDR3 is CASSPDQGGVTQYF. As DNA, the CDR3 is TGCGCCAGCAGCCCCGATCAGGGGGGGGTTACGCAGTATTTT. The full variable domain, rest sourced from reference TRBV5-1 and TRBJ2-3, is KAGVTQTPRYLIKTRGQQVTLSCSPISGHRSVSWYQQTPGQGLQFLFEYFSETQRNKGNFPGRFSGRQFSNSRSEMNVSTLELGDSALYLCASSPDQGGVTQYFGPGTRLTVL.

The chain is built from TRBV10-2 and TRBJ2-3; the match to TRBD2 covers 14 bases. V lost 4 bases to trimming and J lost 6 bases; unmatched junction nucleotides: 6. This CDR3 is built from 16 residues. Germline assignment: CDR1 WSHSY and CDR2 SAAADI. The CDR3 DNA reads TGCGCCAGCAGTGCCGGGACTAGCGGGAGAGGCGATACGCAGTATTTT. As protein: CASSAGTSGRGDTQYF.

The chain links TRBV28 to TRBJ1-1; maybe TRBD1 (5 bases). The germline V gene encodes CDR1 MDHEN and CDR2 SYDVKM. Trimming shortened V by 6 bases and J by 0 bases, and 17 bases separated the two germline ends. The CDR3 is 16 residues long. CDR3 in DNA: TGTGCCAGCAGCCGGGCCTCGGGACGGCTGAACACTGAAGCTTTCTTT. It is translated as CASSRASGRLNTEAFF.

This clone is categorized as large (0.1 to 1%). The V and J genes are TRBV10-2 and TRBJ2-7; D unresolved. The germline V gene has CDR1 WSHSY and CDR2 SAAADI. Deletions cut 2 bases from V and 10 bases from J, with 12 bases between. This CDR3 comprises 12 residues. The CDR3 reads CASSETAILQYF. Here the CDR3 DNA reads TGCGCCAGCAGTGAGACAGCGATTTTACAGTACTTC.

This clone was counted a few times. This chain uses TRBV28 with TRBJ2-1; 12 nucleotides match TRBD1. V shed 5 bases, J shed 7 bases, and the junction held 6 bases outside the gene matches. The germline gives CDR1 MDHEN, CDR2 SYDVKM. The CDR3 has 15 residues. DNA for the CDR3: TGTGCCAGCAGTCCGGGACAGGGGGCGCAGAATGAGCAGTTCTTC. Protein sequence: CASSPGQGAQNEQFF.

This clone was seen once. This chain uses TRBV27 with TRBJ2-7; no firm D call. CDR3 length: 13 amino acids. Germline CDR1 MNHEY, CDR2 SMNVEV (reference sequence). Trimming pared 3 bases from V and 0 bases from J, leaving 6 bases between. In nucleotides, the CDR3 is TGTGCCAGCAGTTTGACCAACTCCTACGAGCAGTACTTC. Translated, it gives CASSLTNSYEQYF.

The CDR3 coding sequence is TGTGCCAGCAGCTTGACTAGCGGCTCCTACGAGCAGTACTTC. Translation gives CASSLTSGSYEQYF. This chain links TRBV7-2 with TRBJ2-7; TRBD2 aligns across 9 bases. V gave up 3 bases and J gave up 0 bases; unmatched junction bases: 0. Germline-derived CDR1 and CDR2 are SGHTA and FQGNSA. CDR3 length: 14 residues.

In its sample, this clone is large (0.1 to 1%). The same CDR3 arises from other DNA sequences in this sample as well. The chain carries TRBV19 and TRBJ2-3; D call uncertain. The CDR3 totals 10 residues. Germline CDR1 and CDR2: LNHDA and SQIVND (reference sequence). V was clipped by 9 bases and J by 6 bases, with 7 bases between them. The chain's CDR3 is CASHGDTQYF. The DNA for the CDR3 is TGTGCCAGCCATGGGGATACGCAGTATTTT.

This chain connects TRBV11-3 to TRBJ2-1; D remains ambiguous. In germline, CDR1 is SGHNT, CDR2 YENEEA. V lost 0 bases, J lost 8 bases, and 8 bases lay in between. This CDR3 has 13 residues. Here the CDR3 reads CASSLEGLDEQFF. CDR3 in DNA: TGTGCCAGCAGCTTAGAAGGGCTAGATGAGCAGTTCTTC.

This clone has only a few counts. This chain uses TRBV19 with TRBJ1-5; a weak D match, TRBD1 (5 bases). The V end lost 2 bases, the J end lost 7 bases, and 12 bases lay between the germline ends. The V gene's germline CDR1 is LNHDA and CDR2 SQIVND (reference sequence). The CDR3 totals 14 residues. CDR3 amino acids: CASSIRAGPQPQHF. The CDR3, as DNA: TGTGCCAGTAGTATAAGGGCAGGGCCACAGCCCCAGCATTTT.

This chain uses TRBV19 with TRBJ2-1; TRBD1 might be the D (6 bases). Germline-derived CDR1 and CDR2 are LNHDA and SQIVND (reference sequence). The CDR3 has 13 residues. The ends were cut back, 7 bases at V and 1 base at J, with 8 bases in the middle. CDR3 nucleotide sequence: TGTGCCAGTACGAGGGGGTCCTACAATGAGCAGTTCTTC. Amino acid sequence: CASTRGSYNEQFF.

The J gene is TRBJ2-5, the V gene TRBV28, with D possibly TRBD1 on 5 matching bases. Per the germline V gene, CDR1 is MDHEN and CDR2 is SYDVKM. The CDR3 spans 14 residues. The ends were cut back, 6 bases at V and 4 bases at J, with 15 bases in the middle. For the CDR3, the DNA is TGTGCCAGCAGAATACAGGATGGGGCAGAGACCCAGTACTTC. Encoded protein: CASRIQDGAETQYF.

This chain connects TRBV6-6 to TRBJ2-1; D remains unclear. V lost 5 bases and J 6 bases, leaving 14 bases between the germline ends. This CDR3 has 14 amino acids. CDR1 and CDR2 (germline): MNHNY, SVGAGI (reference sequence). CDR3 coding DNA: TGTGCCAGCAGTCCTAACACGGCCCTCAATGAGCAGTTCTTC. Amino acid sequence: CASSPNTALNEQFF.

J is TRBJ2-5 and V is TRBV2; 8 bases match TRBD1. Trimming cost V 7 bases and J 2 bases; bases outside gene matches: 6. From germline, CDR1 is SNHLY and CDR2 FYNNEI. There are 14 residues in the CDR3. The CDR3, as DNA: TGTGCCAGCACCCCCCAGGGGGCGCAAGAGACCCAGTACTTC. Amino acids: CASTPQGAQETQYF.

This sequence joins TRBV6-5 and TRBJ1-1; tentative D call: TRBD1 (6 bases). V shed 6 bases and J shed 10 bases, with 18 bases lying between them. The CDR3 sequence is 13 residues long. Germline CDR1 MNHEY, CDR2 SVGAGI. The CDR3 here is CASSDRWQSGAFF. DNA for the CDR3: TGTGCCAGCAGCGACAGGTGGCAGTCGGGAGCTTTCTTT.

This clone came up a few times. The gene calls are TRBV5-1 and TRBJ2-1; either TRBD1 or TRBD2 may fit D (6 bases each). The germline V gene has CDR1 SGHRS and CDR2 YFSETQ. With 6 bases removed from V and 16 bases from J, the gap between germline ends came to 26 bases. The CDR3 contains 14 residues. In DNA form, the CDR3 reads TGCGCCAGCACGCGACAGGACGACACCTCGGGGGAATTCTTC. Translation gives CASTRQDDTSGEFF.

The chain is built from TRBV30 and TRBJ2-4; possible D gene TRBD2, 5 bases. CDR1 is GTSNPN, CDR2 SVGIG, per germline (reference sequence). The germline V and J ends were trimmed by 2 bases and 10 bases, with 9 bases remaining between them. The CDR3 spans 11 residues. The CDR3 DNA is TGTGCCTGGAGTCGGGGAACAATTCAGTACTTC. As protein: CAWSRGTIQYF. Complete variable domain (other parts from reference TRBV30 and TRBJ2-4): SQTIHQWPATLVQPVGSPLSLECTVEGTSNPNLYWYRQAAGRGLQLLFYSVGIGQISSEVPQNLSASRPQDRQFILSSKKLLLSDSGFYLCAWSRGTIQYFGAGTRLSVL.

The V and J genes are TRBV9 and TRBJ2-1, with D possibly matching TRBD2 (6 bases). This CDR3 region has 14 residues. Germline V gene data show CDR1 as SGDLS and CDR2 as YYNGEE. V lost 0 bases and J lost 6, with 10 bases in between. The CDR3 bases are TGTGCCAGCAGCGTAGAATCGCGGGGCAATGAGCAGTTCTTC. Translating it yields CASSVESRGNEQFF.

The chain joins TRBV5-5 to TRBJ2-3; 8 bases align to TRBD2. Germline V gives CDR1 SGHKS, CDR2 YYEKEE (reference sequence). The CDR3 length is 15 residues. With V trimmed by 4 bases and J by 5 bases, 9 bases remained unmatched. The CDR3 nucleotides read TGTGCCAGCAGCCGCCCGGGACTAGGGGGAGATACGCAGTATTTT. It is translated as CASSRPGLGGDTQYF. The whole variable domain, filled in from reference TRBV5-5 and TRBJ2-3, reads DAGVTQSPTHLIKTRGQQVTLRCSPISGHKSVSWYQQVLGQGPQFIFQYYEKEERGRGNFPDRFSARQFPNYSSELNVNALLLGDSALYLCASSRPGLGGDTQYFGPGTRLTVL.

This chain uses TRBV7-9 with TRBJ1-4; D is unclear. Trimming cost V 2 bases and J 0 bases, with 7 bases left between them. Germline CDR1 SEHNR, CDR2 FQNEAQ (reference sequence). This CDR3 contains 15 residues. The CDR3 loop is CASSLYAATNEKLFF. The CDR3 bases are TGTGCCAGCAGCTTATACGCTGCAACTAATGAAAAACTGTTTTTT.

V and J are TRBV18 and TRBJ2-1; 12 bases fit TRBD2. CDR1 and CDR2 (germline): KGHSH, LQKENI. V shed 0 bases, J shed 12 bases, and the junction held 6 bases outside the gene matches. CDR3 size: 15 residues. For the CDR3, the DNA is TGTGCCAGCTCACCACCGACTAGCGGGAGCCCCGGGCAGTTCTTC. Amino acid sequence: CASSPPTSGSPGQFF.

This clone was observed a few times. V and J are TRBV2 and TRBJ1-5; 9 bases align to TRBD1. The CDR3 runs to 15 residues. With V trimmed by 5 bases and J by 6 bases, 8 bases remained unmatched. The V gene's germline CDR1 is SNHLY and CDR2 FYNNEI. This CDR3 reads CASSSGTGSVQPQHF. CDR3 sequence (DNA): TGTGCCAGCAGTTCCGGGACAGGGTCTGTTCAGCCCCAGCATTTT. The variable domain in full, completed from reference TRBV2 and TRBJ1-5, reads EPEVTQTPSHQVTQMGQEVILRCVPISNHLYFYWYRQILGQKVEFLVSFYNNEISEKSEIFDDQFSVERPDGSNFTLKIRSTKLEDSAMYFCASSSGTGSVQPQHFGDGTRLSIL.

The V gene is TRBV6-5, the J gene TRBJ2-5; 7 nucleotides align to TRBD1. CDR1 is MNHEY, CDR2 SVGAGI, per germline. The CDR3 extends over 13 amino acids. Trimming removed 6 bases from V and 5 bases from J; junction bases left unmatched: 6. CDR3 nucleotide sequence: TGTGCCAGCAGAGAGACAGGGATGGAGACCCAGTACTTC. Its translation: CASRETGMETQYF.

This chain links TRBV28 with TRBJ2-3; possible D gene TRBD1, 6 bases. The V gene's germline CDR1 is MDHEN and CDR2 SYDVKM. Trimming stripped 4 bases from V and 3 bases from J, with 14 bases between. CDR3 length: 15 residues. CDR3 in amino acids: CASSSLDRTTDTQYF. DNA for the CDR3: TGTGCCAGCAGTTCACTCGACAGGACGACAGATACGCAGTATTTT.